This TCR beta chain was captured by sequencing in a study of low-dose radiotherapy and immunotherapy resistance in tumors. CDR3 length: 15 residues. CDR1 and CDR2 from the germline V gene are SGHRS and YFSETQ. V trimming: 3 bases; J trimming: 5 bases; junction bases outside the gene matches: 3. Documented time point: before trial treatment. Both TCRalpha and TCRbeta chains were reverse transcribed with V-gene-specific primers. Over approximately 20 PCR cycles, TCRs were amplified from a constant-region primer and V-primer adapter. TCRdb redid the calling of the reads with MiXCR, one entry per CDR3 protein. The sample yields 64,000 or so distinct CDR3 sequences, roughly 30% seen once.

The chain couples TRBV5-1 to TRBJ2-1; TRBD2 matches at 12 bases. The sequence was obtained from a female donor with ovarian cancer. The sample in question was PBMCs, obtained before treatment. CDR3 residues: CASSSRLAGDNEQFF. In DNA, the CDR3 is TGCGCCAGCAGCTCTAGACTAGCGGGGGACAATGAGCAGTTCTTC.